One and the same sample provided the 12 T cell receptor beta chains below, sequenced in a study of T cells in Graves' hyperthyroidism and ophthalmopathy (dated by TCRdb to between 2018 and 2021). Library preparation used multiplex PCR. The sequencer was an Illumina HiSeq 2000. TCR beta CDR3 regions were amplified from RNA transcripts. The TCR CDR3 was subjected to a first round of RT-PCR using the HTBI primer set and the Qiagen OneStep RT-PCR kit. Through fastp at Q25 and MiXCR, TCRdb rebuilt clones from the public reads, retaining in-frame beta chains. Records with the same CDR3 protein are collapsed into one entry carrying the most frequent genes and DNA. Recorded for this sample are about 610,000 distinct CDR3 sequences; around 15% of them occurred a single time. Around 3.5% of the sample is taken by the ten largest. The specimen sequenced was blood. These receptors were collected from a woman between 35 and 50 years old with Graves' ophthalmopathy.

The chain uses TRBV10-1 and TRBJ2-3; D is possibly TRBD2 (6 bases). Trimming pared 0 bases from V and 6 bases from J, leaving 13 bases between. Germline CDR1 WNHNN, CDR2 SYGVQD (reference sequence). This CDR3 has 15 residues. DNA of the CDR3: TGCGCCAGCAGTGAGTCGGGCACGGCGGGGGATACGCAGTATTTT. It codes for CASSESGTAGDTQYF.

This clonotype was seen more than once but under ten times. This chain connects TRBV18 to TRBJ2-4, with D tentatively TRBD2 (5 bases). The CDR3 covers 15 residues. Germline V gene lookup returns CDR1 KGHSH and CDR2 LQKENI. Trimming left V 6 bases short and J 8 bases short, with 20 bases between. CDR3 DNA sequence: TGTGCCAGCTCCTACGAGCAGATGTTCGGGGACATTCAGTACTTC. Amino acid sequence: CASSYEQMFGDIQYF.

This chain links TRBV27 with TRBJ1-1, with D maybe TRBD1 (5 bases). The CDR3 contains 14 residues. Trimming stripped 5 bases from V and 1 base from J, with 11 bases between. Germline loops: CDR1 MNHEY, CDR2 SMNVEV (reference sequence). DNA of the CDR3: TGTGCCAGCAGTATGCTTAGGGGGAACACTGAAGCTTTCTTT. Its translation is CASSMLRGNTEAFF.

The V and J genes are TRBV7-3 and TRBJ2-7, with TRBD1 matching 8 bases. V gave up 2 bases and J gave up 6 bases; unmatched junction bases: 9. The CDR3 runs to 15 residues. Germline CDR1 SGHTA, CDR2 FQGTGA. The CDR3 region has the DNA TGTGCCAGCAGCTTAGATTCAGGACAGGGAGCCGAGCAGTACTTC. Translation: CASSLDSGQGAEQYF.

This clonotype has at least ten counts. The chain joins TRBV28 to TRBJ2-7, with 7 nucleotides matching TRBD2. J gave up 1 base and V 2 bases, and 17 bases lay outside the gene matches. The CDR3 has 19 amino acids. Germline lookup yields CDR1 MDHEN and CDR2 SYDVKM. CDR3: CASSLGRQPLAPRSYEQYF. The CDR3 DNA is TGTGCCAGCAGTTTAGGCCGACAGCCACTAGCGCCAAGGTCCTACGAGCAGTACTTC.

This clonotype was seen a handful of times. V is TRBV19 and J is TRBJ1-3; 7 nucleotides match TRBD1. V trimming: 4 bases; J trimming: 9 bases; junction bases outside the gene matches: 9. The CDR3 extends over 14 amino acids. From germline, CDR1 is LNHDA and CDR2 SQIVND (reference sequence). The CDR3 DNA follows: TGTGCCAGTAGTAGGACAGGCGGAGGGACCACCATATATTTT. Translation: CASSRTGGGTTIYF.

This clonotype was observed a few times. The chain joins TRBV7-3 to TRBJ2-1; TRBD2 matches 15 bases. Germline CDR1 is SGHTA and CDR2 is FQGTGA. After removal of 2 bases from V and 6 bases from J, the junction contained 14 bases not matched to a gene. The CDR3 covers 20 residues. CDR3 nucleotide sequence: TGTGCCAGCAGCTTAGCCCCGGGACTAGCGGGGGGACTGGCACGCAATGAGCAGTTCTTC. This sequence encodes CASSLAPGLAGGLARNEQFF.

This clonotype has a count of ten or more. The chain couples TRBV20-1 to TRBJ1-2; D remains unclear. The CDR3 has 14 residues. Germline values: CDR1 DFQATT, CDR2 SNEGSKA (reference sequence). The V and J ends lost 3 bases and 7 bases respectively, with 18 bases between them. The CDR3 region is CSASSSGQAGGYTF. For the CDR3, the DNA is TGCAGTGCTAGCTCGAGCGGGCAGGCGGGTGGCTACACCTTC.

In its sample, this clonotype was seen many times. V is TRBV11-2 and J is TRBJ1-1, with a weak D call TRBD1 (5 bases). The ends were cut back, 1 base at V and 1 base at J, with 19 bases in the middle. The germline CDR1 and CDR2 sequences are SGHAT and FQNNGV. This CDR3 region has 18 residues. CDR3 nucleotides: TGTGCCAGCAGCTTAGGGTCAGGGTTAAGGGTGGCGAACACTGAAGCTTTCTTT. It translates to CASSLGSGLRVANTEAFF. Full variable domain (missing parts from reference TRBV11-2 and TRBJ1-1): EAGVAQSPRYKIIEKRQSVAFWCNPISGHATLYWYQQILGQGPKLLIQFQNNGVVDDSQLPKDRFSAERLKGVDSTLKIQPAKLEDSAVYLCASSLGSGLRVANTEAFFGQGTRLTVV.

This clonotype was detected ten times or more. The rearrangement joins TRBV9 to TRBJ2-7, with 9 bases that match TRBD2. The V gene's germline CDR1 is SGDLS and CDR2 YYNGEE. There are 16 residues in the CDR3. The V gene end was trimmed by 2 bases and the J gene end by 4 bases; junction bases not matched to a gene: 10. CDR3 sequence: CASSVRPQGLAYEQYF. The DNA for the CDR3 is TGTGCCAGCAGCGTCAGACCTCAGGGACTAGCATACGAGCAGTACTTC.

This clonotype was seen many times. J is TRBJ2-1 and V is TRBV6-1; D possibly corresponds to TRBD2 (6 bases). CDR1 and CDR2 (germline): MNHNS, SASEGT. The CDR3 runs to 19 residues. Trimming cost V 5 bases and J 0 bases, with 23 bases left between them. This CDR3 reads CASSTRTRAGTISYNEQFF. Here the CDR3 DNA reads TGTGCCAGCAGTACGCGTACTAGGGCGGGAACGATCTCCTACAATGAGCAGTTCTTC.

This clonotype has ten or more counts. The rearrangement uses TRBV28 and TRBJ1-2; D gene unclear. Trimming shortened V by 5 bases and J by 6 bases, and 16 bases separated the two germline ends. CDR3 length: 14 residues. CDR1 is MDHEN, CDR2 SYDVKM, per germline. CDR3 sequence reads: CASSPGGEIHGYTF. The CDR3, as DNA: TGTGCCAGCAGTCCCGGCGGGGAGATTCATGGCTACACCTTC.